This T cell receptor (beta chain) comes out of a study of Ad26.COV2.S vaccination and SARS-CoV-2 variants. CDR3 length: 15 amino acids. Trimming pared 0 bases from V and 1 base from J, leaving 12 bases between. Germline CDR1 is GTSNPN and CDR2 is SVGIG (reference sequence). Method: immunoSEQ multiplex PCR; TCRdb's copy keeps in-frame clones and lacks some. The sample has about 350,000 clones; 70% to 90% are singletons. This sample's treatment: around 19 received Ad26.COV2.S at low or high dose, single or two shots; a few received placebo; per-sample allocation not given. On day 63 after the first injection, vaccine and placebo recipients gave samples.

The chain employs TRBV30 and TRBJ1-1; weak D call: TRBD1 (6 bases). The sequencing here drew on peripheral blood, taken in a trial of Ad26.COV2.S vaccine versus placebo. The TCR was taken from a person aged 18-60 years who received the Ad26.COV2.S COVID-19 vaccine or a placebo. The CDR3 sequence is CAWSVLQTGNTEAFF. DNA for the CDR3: TGTGCCTGGAGTGTACTACAGACAGGGAACACTGAAGCTTTCTTT. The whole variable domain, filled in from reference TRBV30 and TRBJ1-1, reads SQTIHQWPATLVQPVGSPLSLECTVEGTSNPNLYWYRQAAGRGLQLLFYSVGIGQISSEVPQNLSASRPQDRQFILSSKKLLLSDSGFYLCAWSVLQTGNTEAFFGQGTRLTVV.